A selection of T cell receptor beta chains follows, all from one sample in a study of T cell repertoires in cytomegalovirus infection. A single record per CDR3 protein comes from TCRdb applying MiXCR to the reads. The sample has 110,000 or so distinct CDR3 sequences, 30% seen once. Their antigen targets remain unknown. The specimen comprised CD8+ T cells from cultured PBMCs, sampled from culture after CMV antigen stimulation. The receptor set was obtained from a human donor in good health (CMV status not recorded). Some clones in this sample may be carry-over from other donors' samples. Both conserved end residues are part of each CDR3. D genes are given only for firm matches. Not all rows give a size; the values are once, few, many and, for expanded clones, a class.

CDR3nt: TGTGCCAGCAGCCAAGCAAGGGGGCGTGAGCAGTTCTTC
CDR3aa: CASSQARGREQFF
j_gene: TRBJ2-1
v_gene: TRBV4-2
d_gene: TRBD1
abundance: .

CDR3nt: TGTGCCAGCAGCTTATACCGACAGGGGGTAGAGACCCAGTACTTC
CDR3aa: CASSLYRQGVETQYF
j_gene: TRBJ2-5
v_gene: TRBV7-9
d_gene: TRBD1
abundance: .

CDR3nt: TGTGCCAGCAGCTTGGGTCCGATCACAGATACGCAGTATTTT
CDR3aa: CASSLGPITDTQYF
j_gene: TRBJ2-3
v_gene: TRBV7-2
d_gene: .
abundance: once

CDR3nt: TGTGCTAGTGGGCGGGGACAGCCAGAGACCCAGTACTTC
CDR3aa: CASGRGQPETQYF
j_gene: TRBJ2-5
v_gene: TRBV12-5
d_gene: .
abundance: few

CDR3nt: TGTGCCAGTAGTACCCCGGAGGGGCGGAGGGGGCTCACAGATACGCAGTATTTT
CDR3aa: CASSTPEGRRGLTDTQYF
j_gene: TRBJ2-3
v_gene: TRBV19
d_gene: .
abundance: many

CDR3nt: TGTGCCAGCAGCTTCCCGGGACTGTCCTACGAGCAGTACTTC
CDR3aa: CASSFPGLSYEQYF
j_gene: TRBJ2-7
v_gene: TRBV7-2
d_gene: .
abundance: many

CDR3nt: TGTGCCAGCAGCTTGGCTAGCGGGGGTCAAGATGAGCAGTTCTTC
CDR3aa: CASSLASGGQDEQFF
j_gene: TRBJ2-1
v_gene: TRBV5-4
d_gene: TRBD2
abundance: .

CDR3nt: TGTGCCAGCAGTGTTGTATCGCAGGGACAGCAAAACTATGGCTACACCTTC
CDR3aa: CASSVVSQGQQNYGYTF
j_gene: TRBJ1-2
v_gene: TRBV6-1
d_gene: TRBD1
abundance: .

CDR3nt: TGTGCCAGCAGCCAGATACTTTCGTCGGGGGGGCCCAAACACAGCGGTACGCAGTATTTT
CDR3aa: CASSQILSSGGPKHSGTQYF
j_gene: TRBJ2-3
v_gene: TRBV14
d_gene: TRBD2
abundance: .

CDR3nt: TGTGCCAGCCTATGGGGACACCAGAACACTGAAGCTTTCTTT
CDR3aa: CASLWGHQNTEAFF
j_gene: TRBJ1-1
v_gene: TRBV7-2
d_gene: .
abundance: many

CDR3nt: TGCGCCAGCAGCTTGGGAGGGATGATCAACTATGGCTACACCTTC
CDR3aa: CASSLGGMINYGYTF
j_gene: TRBJ1-2
v_gene: TRBV5-1
d_gene: .
abundance: .

CDR3nt: TGTGCCAGCAGCCAAGCAGGGAACACTGAAGCTTTCTTT
CDR3aa: CASSQAGNTEAFF
j_gene: TRBJ1-1
v_gene: TRBV11-1
d_gene: .
abundance: .

CDR3nt: TGTGCCAGCAGCTTTGCAGGGGGCGCGGCAGATACGCAGTATTTT
CDR3aa: CASSFAGGAADTQYF
j_gene: TRBJ2-3
v_gene: TRBV6-5
d_gene: TRBD1
abundance: .

CDR3nt: TGTGCCAGCAGCTTGGCACTGCAGACATGGGAGCAGTTCTTC
CDR3aa: CASSLALQTWEQFF
j_gene: TRBJ2-1
v_gene: TRBV5-6
d_gene: .
abundance: few

CDR3nt: TGCGCCAGCAGTCCTACAGGGGGCGTTTCAGAGGGCTACACCTTC
CDR3aa: CASSPTGGVSEGYTF
j_gene: TRBJ1-2
v_gene: TRBV4-1
d_gene: TRBD1
abundance: .

CDR3nt: TGTGCCAGCAGCTTATTTACGACGTACAATGAGCAGTTCTTC
CDR3aa: CASSLFTTYNEQFF
j_gene: TRBJ2-1
v_gene: TRBV5-8
d_gene: .
abundance: few